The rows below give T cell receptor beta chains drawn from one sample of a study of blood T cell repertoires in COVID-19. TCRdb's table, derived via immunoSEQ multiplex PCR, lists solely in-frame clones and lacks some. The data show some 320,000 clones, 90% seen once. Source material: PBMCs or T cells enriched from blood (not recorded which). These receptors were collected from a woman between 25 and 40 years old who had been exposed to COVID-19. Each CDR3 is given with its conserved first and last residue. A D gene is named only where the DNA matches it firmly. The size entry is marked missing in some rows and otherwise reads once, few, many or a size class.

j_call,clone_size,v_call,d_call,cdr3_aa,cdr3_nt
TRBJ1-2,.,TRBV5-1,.,CASSVTRSFGLWGYTF,TGCGCCAGCAGCGTGACCAGGTCCTTTGGTCTGTGGGGCTACACCTTC
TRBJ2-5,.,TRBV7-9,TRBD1,CASSLTGTGGIQETQYF,TGTGCCAGCAGCTTAACCGGGACAGGGGGAATCCAGGAGACCCAGTACTTC
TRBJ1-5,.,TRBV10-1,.,CASSESTGNQPQHF,TGCGCCAGCAGTGAGTCGACAGGTAATCAGCCCCAGCATTTT
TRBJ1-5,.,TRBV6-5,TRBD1,CASRPMTGVNQPQHF,TGTGCCAGCAGGCCGATGACAGGGGTAAATCAGCCCCAGCATTTT
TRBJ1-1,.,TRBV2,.,CASSEGVGEGTEAFF,TGTGCCAGCAGTGAAGGGGTAGGGGAGGGCACTGAAGCTTTCTTT
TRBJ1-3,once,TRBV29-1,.,CSVQGYSGNTIYF,TGCAGCGTTCAGGGCTACTCTGGAAACACCATATATTTT
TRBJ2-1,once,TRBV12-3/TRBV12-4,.,CASSLGPGEFF,TGTGCCAGCAGTTTGGGACCGGGGGAGTTCTTC
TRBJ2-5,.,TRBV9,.,CASSPTLGGTETQYF,TGTGCCAGCAGCCCCACCCTCGGAGGGACAGAGACCCAGTACTTC
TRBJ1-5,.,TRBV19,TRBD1,CASSSGGAGQPQHF,TGTGCCAGTAGTTCAGGGGGCGCAGGACAGCCCCAGCATTTT
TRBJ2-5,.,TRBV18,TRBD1,CASSYSPGQAQETQYF,TGTGCCAGCTCATATTCACCTGGACAGGCACAAGAGACCCAGTACTTC
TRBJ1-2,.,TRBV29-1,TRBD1,CSVVIGQDYGYTF,TGCAGCGTTGTGATTGGACAGGACTATGGCTACACCTTC
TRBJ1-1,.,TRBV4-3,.,CASSQDYSMNTEAFF,TGCGCCAGCAGCCAAGATTACAGCATGAACACTGAAGCTTTCTTT